The 11 T cell receptor beta chains reported below all come from one sample, sequenced in a study of naive and memory T cell subsets (dated by TCRdb to about 2017). General conclusions and limits of the study: A few larger clonotypes were found in naive repertoires, especially CD8, and these larger clonotypes were possibly memory cells re-expressing CD45RA.

Their antigens remain unidentified. The receptor library was made with UMI-ligation and nested PCR. Data came from an Illumina MiSeq. The beta constant-region primer was an equimolar mix of two oligonucleotides covering both TRBC1 and TRBC2. Four rounds of PCR were used to amplify ligated cDNA, with nested alpha and beta constant-region primers being used together with the SP2 primer. TCRdb ran its own pipeline on the public reads, namely fastp trimming at Q25 and MiXCR clone calling, and kept in-frame beta chains. All rows with the same CDR3 protein become a single entry with the most common DNA and genes. The sample profile shows approximately 150,000 distinct CDR3 sequences; 15% to 25% of them were found once. Jointly, the top ten make up around 0.63% of the sample. The sample comprised naive CD8+ T cells from blood. The meaning of the sample's cell subset or site label: naive T cells, CD45RA high CD27+. The receptors here all came from a human donor in good health.

This clonotype has only one observation. The J gene is TRBJ1-3, the V gene TRBV27, with D hard to call. There are 11 residues in the CDR3. V was shortened by 11 bases and J by 0 bases, with 5 bases between the two germline ends. Per germline, CDR1 MNHEY and CDR2 SMNVEV (reference sequence). The CDR3 region is CAGHSGNTIYF. The CDR3 region has the DNA TGTGCCGGCCACTCTGGAAACACCATATATTTT.

The CDR3 spells CSARGLAVTQYF. The CDR3, as DNA: TGCAGCGCGAGGGGACTAGCGGTGACCCAGTACTTC. J is TRBJ2-5 and V is TRBV29-1, with 11 bases fitting TRBD2. The germline V gene encodes CDR1 SQVTM and CDR2 ANQGSEA. After removal of 7 bases from V and 7 bases from J, the junction contained 5 bases not matched to a gene. This CDR3 has 12 amino acids.

This clonotype has a count of ten or more. The chain combines TRBV29-1 with TRBJ2-1; D possibly corresponds to TRBD1 (6 bases). Trimming pared 6 bases from V and 7 bases from J, leaving 10 bases between. CDR1 SQVTM and CDR2 ANQGSEA come from the germline V gene. CDR3 size: 11 residues. The CDR3 nucleotides are TGCAGCGTGGGAACAGGGAATGAGCAGTTCTTC. Translating gives CSVGTGNEQFF.

This clonotype was counted a few times. The gene calls are TRBV9 and TRBJ2-7, with D maybe TRBD2 (6 bases). Trimming took off 2 bases at V and 6 bases at J, with 12 bases between the two ends. The CDR3 extends over 13 amino acids. CDR1 and CDR2 from the germline V gene are SGDLS and YYNGEE. CDR3 amino acids: CASSVGGEAEQYF. For the CDR3, the DNA is TGTGCCAGCAGCGTCGGAGGGGAGGCCGAGCAGTACTTC.

The chain carries TRBV27 and TRBJ2-7; 12 bases agree with TRBD2. With V trimmed by 3 bases and J by 3 bases, 3 bases remained unmatched. In germline, CDR1 is MNHEY, CDR2 SMNVEV (reference sequence). The CDR3 extends over 15 amino acids. The CDR3 sequence: CASSFSLAGGYEQYF. The DNA for the CDR3 is TGTGCCAGCAGTTTCTCACTAGCGGGAGGCTACGAGCAGTACTTC.

This clonotype was found a few times. The rearrangement uses TRBV12-5 and TRBJ2-3; weak D call: TRBD1 (8 bases). The CDR3 runs 17 residues. Trimming left V 1 base short and J 1 base short, with 15 bases between. CDR1 is LGHNT, CDR2 FRNRAP, per germline. The CDR3 DNA reads TGTGCTAGTGGTTTGGCCCCAACAGGGGGGGGCACAGATACGCAGTATTTT. This codes for CASGLAPTGGGTDTQYF. The full variable domain, rest sourced from reference TRBV12-5 and TRBJ2-3, is DARVTQTPRHKVTEMGQEVTMRCQPILGHNTVFWYRQTMMQGLELLAYFRNRAPLDDSGMPKDRFSAEMPDATLATLKIQPSEPRDSAVYFCASGLAPTGGGTDTQYFGPGTRLTVL.

This clonotype was observed a handful of times. V is TRBV6-2 or TRBV6-3 and J is TRBJ2-1, with D perhaps TRBD2 (6 bases). The ends were cut back, 5 bases at V and 5 bases at J, with 10 bases in the middle. Germline V CDR1 and CDR2: MNHEY, SVGEGT. There are 13 residues in the CDR3. As DNA, the CDR3 is TGTGCCAGCAGTAATCGGGAGCACAATGAGCAGTTCTTC. This sequence encodes CASSNREHNEQFF.

The chain uses TRBV4-1 and TRBJ2-7; 10 nucleotides match TRBD2. CDR3 length: 17 residues. The J segment lost 9 bases and the V segment lost 0 bases, leaving 14 bases of the junction unmatched. CDR1 MGHRA and CDR2 YSYEKL come from the germline V gene. CDR3 region: CASSQDELAGVGRVQYF. As DNA, the CDR3 is TGCGCCAGCAGCCAAGACGAGCTAGCGGGAGTGGGGCGGGTGCAGTACTTC.

V is TRBV14 and J is TRBJ2-7; the D is unclear. The CDR3 runs 13 residues. Germline CDR1 SGHDN, CDR2 FVKESK. V dropped 2 bases and J dropped 4 bases, with 9 bases sitting between them. The CDR3 DNA sequence: TGTGCCAGCAGCCAAATATCTCTATACGAGCAGTACTTC. Translated, it gives CASSQISLYEQYF.

The chain couples TRBV19 to TRBJ2-1, with TRBD1 matching over 10 bases. Germline loops: CDR1 LNHDA, CDR2 SQIVND (reference sequence). The CDR3 spans 15 residues. The V and J ends lost 7 bases and 3 bases, in that order; junction bases with no gene match: 6. The CDR3 sequence: CASNHGQGDYNEQFF. The CDR3 DNA is TGTGCCAGTAACCATGGACAGGGGGACTACAATGAGCAGTTCTTC.

This clonotype has more than one count but fewer than ten. J is TRBJ2-1 and V is TRBV6-6; D not certain. Germline CDR1 MNHNY, CDR2 SVGAGI (reference sequence). This CDR3 spans 12 amino acids. Trimming removed 2 bases from V and 6 bases from J, with 5 bases in between. The CDR3 reads CASSYDSNEQFF. Here the CDR3 DNA reads TGTGCCAGCAGTTACGATAGCAATGAGCAGTTCTTC.